This TCR beta chain derives from a study of T-cell memory formation after mild COVID-19. TCRdb called the 5' RACE reads again in MiXCR, with one record for every CDR3 protein. The data hold approximately 300,000 distinct CDR3 sequences, with 15% to 20% observed a single time. The sample consisted of PBMCs or a T cell subset sorted from them (not recorded which). The clonotype originates from a man between 18 and 35 years old who had mild COVID-19 (a few samples of this study predate the infection). Cell type and time point are not known.

This chain's CDR3 is CASSRTGGMSYTF. CDR3 in DNA: TGTGCCAGCAGTCGGACAGGAGGCATGAGCTACACCTTC. The rearrangement links TRBV27 to TRBJ1-2; 7 bases agree with TRBD1. The CDR3 runs 13 residues. The germline gives CDR1 MNHEY, CDR2 SMNVEV (reference sequence). V dropped 5 bases and J dropped 9; count of bases not matched to a gene: 9.